Described below is a single T cell receptor (beta chain) sequence and its context. No antigen is known for it. These data are taken from a study of cytomegalovirus exposure and HLA in healthy donors. Trimming cost V 5 bases and J 8 bases; bases outside gene matches: 11. Germline V gives CDR1 MNHEY, CDR2 SVGAGI. The CDR3 sequence is 14 residues long. Clones were read by immunoSEQ multiplex PCR, and TCRdb kept only the in-frame ones, dropping some. The data contain 55,000 to 80,000 clones, approximately 96% of them singletons. General observations from the study: The classifier reportedly diagnosed cytomegalovirus status with high specificity and sensitivity. The CMV antigen specificity of a few CMV-associated chains was confirmed through in vitro analysis. Cytomegalovirus association was assigned to more than 150 TCR beta chains.

Sequenced input: PBMCs. The clonotype was recovered from a man younger than 35 in good health and CMV-seronegative. This chain links TRBV6-5 with TRBJ1-2, with 7 nucleotides matching TRBD1. CDR3 DNA: TGTGCCAGCAGTCTACGACAGGGACTGCGGGGCTACACCTTC. Residues: CASSLRQGLRGYTF.